This T cell receptor (beta chain) is from a study of shared clonotypes between healthy human individuals. Study-wide background: In total, the donors were two women and a few men aged 18 to 49. Per donor, three plates held CD4 naive cells, three held CD4 memory, two held CD8 naive and one held CD8 memory.

The CDR3 runs 11 residues. CDR1 is LNHDA, CDR2 SQIVND, per germline (reference sequence). The germline V and J ends were trimmed by 1 base and 9 bases, with 6 bases remaining between them. This clone was seen a few times. This table comes from immunoSEQ multiplex PCR, and its TCRdb copy is limited to in-frame clones, with some not included. Of about 1 million clones in the sample, about 77% are singletons; the top ten hold approximately 1.5%. The chain couples TRBV19 to TRBJ2-5, with D possibly matching TRBD2 (6 bases). The sequence came from a man aged 18 to 29 in good health. Sequences were obtained from memory CD4+ T cells sorted from blood. Subset defined: CD45RA-negative fraction. This chain's CDR3 is CASSIGEAQYF. DNA for the CDR3: TGTGCCAGTAGTATAGGGGAGGCCCAGTACTTC.